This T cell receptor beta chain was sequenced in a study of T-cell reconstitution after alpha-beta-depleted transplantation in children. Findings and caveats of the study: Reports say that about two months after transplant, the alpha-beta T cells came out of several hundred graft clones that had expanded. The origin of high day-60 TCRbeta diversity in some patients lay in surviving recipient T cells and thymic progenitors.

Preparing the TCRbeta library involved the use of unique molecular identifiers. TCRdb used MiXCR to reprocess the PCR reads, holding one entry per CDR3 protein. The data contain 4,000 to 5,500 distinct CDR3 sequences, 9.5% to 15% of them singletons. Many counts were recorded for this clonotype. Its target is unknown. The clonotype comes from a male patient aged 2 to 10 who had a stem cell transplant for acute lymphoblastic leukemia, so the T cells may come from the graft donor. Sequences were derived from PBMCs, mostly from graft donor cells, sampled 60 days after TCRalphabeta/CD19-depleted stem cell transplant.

The CDR3 sequence is CASSLDRVRTEAFF. The CDR3 coding sequence is TGTGCCAGCAGCCTGGACAGGGTTAGGACTGAAGCTTTCTTT. The chain carries TRBV11-2 and TRBJ1-1, with TRBD1 matching 8 bases. Looked up from germline, CDR1 is SGHAT and CDR2 is FQNNGV. The CDR3 covers 14 residues. The V segment lost 5 bases and the J segment 5 bases; nucleotides outside the gene matches: 7.